The clone carrying this T cell receptor beta chain was seen repeatedly, ten times or more. The source of the sample is a study of blood T cells in healthy people across ages. Primed by a sample-barcoded 5' primer and a J-beta primer mix, a second PCR proceeded for roughly 7 to 11 cycles. The study obtained at least 2.5 million CDR3-containing paired-end reads from every sample. TCRdb re-analysed the 5' RACE reads in MiXCR, keeping a single row per CDR3 protein. Here the sample spans hundreds of thousands of distinct CDR3 sequences, approximately 30% being singletons. Per the germline V gene, CDR1 is LGHDT and CDR2 is YNNKEL (reference sequence). The V gene end was trimmed by 3 bases and the J gene end by 4 bases; junction bases not matched to a gene: 12. The CDR3 runs to 16 residues.

The clonotype originates from a woman older than 75 in good health. J is TRBJ2-7 and V is TRBV3-1, with 7 bases fitting TRBD2. Material: blood. Written as DNA, the CDR3 is TGTGCCAGCAGCCAGGGCCTAGCTAGCGGCTATTACGAGCAGTACTTC. The encoded protein is CASSQGLASGYYEQYF.